A selection of T cell receptor beta chains follows, all from one sample in a study of blood T cell repertoires in COVID-19. Assay: immunoSEQ multiplex PCR; the TCRdb copy retains only in-frame clones and omits some. In the table there are 180,000 or so clones, 80% of which are singletons. Material: PBMCs or T cells enriched from blood (not recorded which). The source of these receptors is a man between 60 and 75 years old who had been exposed to COVID-19. CDR3s include the opening cysteine and the closing phenylalanine or tryptophan. A D gene is named only where the DNA matches it firmly. A row's size may be missing; if present it is once, few, many or a size class.

d_call,j_call,v_call,clone_size,cdr3_nt,cdr3_aa
TRBD2,TRBJ2-5,TRBV30,NA,TGTGCCCGGAGGACTAGCGGTTTCCAAGAGACCCAGTACTTC,CARRTSGFQETQYF
TRBD2,TRBJ2-5,TRBV27,many,TGTGCCAGCAGTTTATTGGGACTAGCGGAAGAGACCCAGTACTTC,CASSLLGLAEETQYF
TRBD2,TRBJ2-3,TRBV9,once,TGTGCCAGCAGCGCGGGCGTTACTAGCGGCCGACAAGATACGCAGTATTTT,CASSAGVTSGRQDTQYF
TRBD1,TRBJ2-7,TRBV27,NA,TGTGCCAGCAGACCCCAGGGGGTCGGACTCTACGAGCAGTACTTC,CASRPQGVGLYEQYF
NA,TRBJ2-1,TRBV5-4,NA,TGTGCCAGCAGCTTGGCGTTGGGGCCGGAGTTCTTC,CASSLALGPEFF
NA,TRBJ1-1,TRBV6-5,NA,TGTGCCAGCAGTTCAGGACAGATGAACACTGAAGCTTTCTTT,CASSSGQMNTEAFF
TRBD1,TRBJ1-1,TRBV5-6,NA,TGTGCCAGCAGCTTTGCCCCGACAGGGTGGAACACTGAAGCTTTCTTT,CASSFAPTGWNTEAFF
NA,TRBJ1-2,TRBV27,NA,TGTGCCAGCAGTTTATCGTCGTTTGGGAGCCTCGGCTACACCTTC,CASSLSSFGSLGYTF
NA,TRBJ1-3,TRBV15,NA,TGTGCCACCAGCAGAGATAGGGGGAATATGGCTGGAAACACCATATATTTT,CATSRDRGNMAGNTIYF
NA,TRBJ1-1,TRBV29-1,NA,TGCAGCGTTGATCAGGGGTTGGAATTCACTGAAGCTTTCTTT,CSVDQGLEFTEAFF
TRBD2,TRBJ2-5,TRBV6-2/TRBV6-3,NA,TGTGCCAGCAGCTGGGACGACCAAGCGGGACCAGAGACCCAGTACTTC,CASSWDDQAGPETQYF
TRBD1,TRBJ1-5,TRBV15,NA,TGTGCCACCAGCAGAGAACCCGGACAGGGCCCTCTGCATTTT,CATSREPGQGPLHF
NA,TRBJ1-1,TRBV5-1,NA,TGCGCCAGCAGCTTGACAGGCCCGAACACTGAAGCTTTCTTT,CASSLTGPNTEAFF
NA,TRBJ2-3,TRBV5-4,once,TGTGCCAGCAGTCTTCGGGGAGGCACAGATACGCAGTATTTT,CASSLRGGTDTQYF
TRBD1,TRBJ2-2,TRBV4-1,few,TGCGCCAGCAGCCAAGCCCCTCAGGGGGCAAACACCGGGGAGCTGTTTTTT,CASSQAPQGANTGELFF
TRBD2,TRBJ2-5,TRBV7-2,NA,TGTGCCAGCAGCTTTAATGGCGGGAGTTATGAGACCCAGTACTTC,CASSFNGGSYETQYF
TRBD2,TRBJ2-3,TRBV28,NA,TGTGCCAGCAGTGGGGGACTAGCGGGAGTGGCAGATACGCAGTATTTT,CASSGGLAGVADTQYF
NA,TRBJ2-1,TRBV9,NA,TGTGCCAGCAGCTCCCAGAATGAGCAGTTCTTC,CASSSQNEQFF
NA,TRBJ1-5,TRBV18,NA,TGTGCCAGCTCCCGTACTAATTTGGGAGGGCACCAGCCCCAGCATTTT,CASSRTNLGGHQPQHF
NA,TRBJ2-7,TRBV28,once,TGTGCCAGCACCGAGGTTAGGACAGCGTCCTACGAGCAGTACTTC,CASTEVRTASYEQYF
TRBD1,TRBJ1-1,TRBV5-1,NA,TGCGCCAGCAGCTTGGAGGCAGGGGGCCTTATGAACACTGAAGCTTTCTTT,CASSLEAGGLMNTEAFF
NA,TRBJ2-2,TRBV7-2,NA,TGTGCCAGCAGCTTACAGGGAACCGGGGAGCTGTTTTTT,CASSLQGTGELFF
TRBD1,TRBJ1-3,TRBV6-1,NA,TGTGCCAGCAGTCAAGGACAGGGTCAGGGCGGAAACACCATATATTTT,CASSQGQGQGGNTIYF
TRBD1,TRBJ1-5,TRBV30,NA,TGTGCCTGGAGTGGTCCCACAGGGGGGTCTCAGCCCCAGCATTTT,CAWSGPTGGSQPQHF
TRBD2,TRBJ2-3,TRBV2,once,TGTGCCAGCAACCCTGTGGCGGGAGGCCGCCCAGATACGCAGTATTTT,CASNPVAGGRPDTQYF
TRBD1,TRBJ1-5,TRBV2,NA,TGTGCCAGCAGGCCGACAGGGCTGCGTAGTCAGCCCCAGCATTTT,CASRPTGLRSQPQHF
NA,TRBJ1-3,TRBV7-8,NA,TGTGCCAGCAGTCCCACAGGGAACTCTGGAAACACCATATATTTT,CASSPTGNSGNTIYF
TRBD1,TRBJ2-3,TRBV23-1,NA,TGCGCCAGCTTATCCGACAGGGCCTTGGATACGCAGTATTTT,CASLSDRALDTQYF
TRBD2,TRBJ2-4,TRBV29-1,NA,TGCAGCGTTGAACCGCCCGGGGGGGGGACAACCAAAAACATTCAGTACTTC,CSVEPPGGGTTKNIQYF
TRBD2,TRBJ2-6,TRBV14,NA,TGTGCCAGCAGCCAAGATGTGGGGGGGTTCTTTGGGGCCAACGTCCTGACTTTC,CASSQDVGGFFGANVLTF
NA,TRBJ1-1,TRBV7-9,once,TGTGCCAGCGAGGGGGTAACTTTCACAGCTTTCTTT,CASEGVTFTAFF
NA,TRBJ2-7,TRBV11-3,NA,TGTGCCAGCAGCTTAGGAGGTCCCGCTGACTATGAGCAGTACTTC,CASSLGGPADYEQYF
TRBD1,TRBJ2-2,TRBV5-6,NA,TGTGCCAGCAGCCGACAGGGGGCTAGAGTCGGGGAGCTGTTTTTT,CASSRQGARVGELFF
TRBD1,TRBJ1-1,TRBV5-6,NA,TGTGCCAGCAGCTTCGGACAGGGGGACACTGAAGCTTTCTTT,CASSFGQGDTEAFF
NA,TRBJ1-4,TRBV7-9,NA,TGTGCCAGCAGCAGTAGTGGAGCCACTAATGAAAAACTGTTTTTT,CASSSSGATNEKLFF
NA,TRBJ2-1,TRBV6-5,NA,TGTGCCAGCAGTCACCGGACTTCAACGAATGAGCAGTTCTTC,CASSHRTSTNEQFF
NA,TRBJ1-6,TRBV19,NA,TGTGCCAGTAGGGAGGCCTTCAATTCACCCCTCCACTTT,CASREAFNSPLHF
NA,TRBJ1-2,TRBV7-8,once,TGTGCCAGCAGCTTAGCCGACAGGATCTATGGCTACACCTTC,CASSLADRIYGYTF
NA,TRBJ1-5,TRBV27,NA,TGTGCCAGCAGTTACGGGCGAGGAGGAAATCAGCCCCAGCATTTT,CASSYGRGGNQPQHF
NA,TRBJ2-6,TRBV7-3,NA,TGTGCCAGCAGCCCCAGGGACATCGGGCCTGGGGCCAACGTCCTGACTTTC,CASSPRDIGPGANVLTF